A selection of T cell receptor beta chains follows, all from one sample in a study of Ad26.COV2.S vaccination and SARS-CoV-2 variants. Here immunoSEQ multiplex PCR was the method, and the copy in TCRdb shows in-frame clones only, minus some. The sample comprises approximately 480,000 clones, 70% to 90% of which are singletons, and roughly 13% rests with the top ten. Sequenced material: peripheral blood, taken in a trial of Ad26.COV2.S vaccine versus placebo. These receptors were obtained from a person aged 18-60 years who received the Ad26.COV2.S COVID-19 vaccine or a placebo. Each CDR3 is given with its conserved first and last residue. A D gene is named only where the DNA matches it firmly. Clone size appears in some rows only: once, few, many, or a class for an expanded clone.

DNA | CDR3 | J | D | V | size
TGTGCCAGCAGCTTGGCCGGTTCAATCCTCTCTGGAAACACCATATATTTT | CASSLAGSILSGNTIYF | TRBJ1-3 | . | TRBV7-2 | .
TGTGCCAGCGTCGGAGAAAAACTGTTTTTT | CASVGEKLFF | TRBJ1-4 | . | TRBV6-6 | .
TGTGCCAGCTCACCACTGTTCAGGGCCAACACCGGGGAGCTGTTTTTT | CASSPLFRANTGELFF | TRBJ2-2 | . | TRBV18 | .
TGTGCCAGCAGCCGAACGTCCGGGGGAAATGAAAAACTGTTTTTT | CASSRTSGGNEKLFF | TRBJ1-4 | . | TRBV4-2 | few
TGTGCCAGCAGCTTACGGAGCGGGAGTATGGAGACCCAGTACTTC | CASSLRSGSMETQYF | TRBJ2-5 | TRBD2 | TRBV7-8 | .
TGTGCCAGCAGTGAAGCGCACCCGGGACTAGCGGGGGGGCTGTTTTTT | CASSEAHPGLAGGLFF | TRBJ2-2 | TRBD2 | TRBV2 | .
TGTGCCATCTCCCGGGGGGATGAGCAGTTCTTC | CAISRGDEQFF | TRBJ2-1 | TRBD2 | TRBV10-3 | .
TGTGCCAGCAGTTTTCTGGCCCCGCGGGAGCAGTTCTTC | CASSFLAPREQFF | TRBJ2-1 | . | TRBV12-3/TRBV12-4 | .
TGTGCCAGCACCTCGACAGGGAAGGGCTACGAGCAGTACTTC | CASTSTGKGYEQYF | TRBJ2-7 | TRBD1 | TRBV7-2 | .
TGTGCCAGCATCCGCCGGGACAGTCAAGAGACCCAGTACTTC | CASIRRDSQETQYF | TRBJ2-5 | TRBD1 | TRBV28 | once
TGTGCCAGCAGTTTGGGGCAGGCACCTGGAAACACCATATATTTT | CASSLGQAPGNTIYF | TRBJ1-3 | . | TRBV28 | .
TGTGCCAGCAGTTTTGGGGCCGAGAAGTTCTTC | CASSFGAEKFF | TRBJ2-1 | . | TRBV6-6 | .
TGTGCCAGCAGTTTATACGCGCCCAATGAGCAGTTCTTC | CASSLYAPNEQFF | TRBJ2-1 | . | TRBV27 | .
TGTGCCAGCAGCTTGGATCCAGGGGGGTTGACTGAAGCTTTCTTT | CASSLDPGGLTEAFF | TRBJ1-1 | TRBD1 | TRBV5-4 | once
TGTGCCAGCAGCCAAGTACTAGGGACTAGCGGGAACGAGCAGTACTTC | CASSQVLGTSGNEQYF | TRBJ2-7 | TRBD2 | TRBV14 | once
TGTGCCAGCACCGCGGGAGTTGTTTTAGGAAACATTCAGTACTTC | CASTAGVVLGNIQYF | TRBJ2-4 | TRBD2 | TRBV6-6 | .
TGTGCCAGCAGTCCAGCCACCGGGACTAGCGGCCCCCTATTCTACGAGCAGTACTTC | CASSPATGTSGPLFYEQYF | TRBJ2-7 | TRBD2 | TRBV6-6 | .
TGTGCCAGCAGCCCGGGGGGCTACGAGCAGTACTTC | CASSPGGYEQYF | TRBJ2-7 | TRBD2 | TRBV9 | once
TGTGCCAGCAGTATCCAACCGACTAGCGGATCCTACAATGAGCAGTTCTTC | CASSIQPTSGSYNEQFF | TRBJ2-1 | TRBD2 | TRBV2 | .
TGTGCCAGCAGCCAAGCCACGTCCAATTCACCCCTCCACTTT | CASSQATSNSPLHF | TRBJ1-6 | . | TRBV4-2 | .
TGTGCCAGCAGCCAAGATTTTAATCGTCGGGAACTATATTTT | CASSQDFNRRELYF | TRBJ1-3 | . | TRBV4-2 | .
TGTGCCAGCAGCGTAGGGCCCAGCCCCACAGATACGCAGTATTTT | CASSVGPSPTDTQYF | TRBJ2-3 | . | TRBV9 | once
TGTGCCAGTCAGACTAGCGGGAGTCGATATGATACGCAGTATTTT | CASQTSGSRYDTQYF | TRBJ2-3 | TRBD2 | TRBV7-8 | .
TGTGCCAGCTCACCAGGTCCAGATCAGCCCCAGCATTTT | CASSPGPDQPQHF | TRBJ1-5 | . | TRBV18 | .
TGCAGCGTTGAAGATCCGGGACAGGGTGGAGCAGATACGCAGTATTTT | CSVEDPGQGGADTQYF | TRBJ2-3 | TRBD1 | TRBV29-1 | once
TGTGCCAGCAGCCAAGTGGAAGGGACCGGGGAGCTGTTTTTT | CASSQVEGTGELFF | TRBJ2-2 | . | TRBV4-2 | .
TGCGCCAGCAGCTCCGAACTTGGATACACTGAAGCTTTCTTT | CASSSELGYTEAFF | TRBJ1-1 | . | TRBV5-1 | .
TGTGCCAGCAGCCACGGGGCGGACCGACCAGAATACAATGAGCAGTTCTTC | CASSHGADRPEYNEQFF | TRBJ2-1 | . | TRBV7-9 | .
TGTGCCAGCAGCGTAGGAGGGACAGGTCTTATTACGCAGTATTTT | CASSVGGTGLITQYF | TRBJ2-3 | TRBD1 | TRBV9 | .
TGTGCCACCAGCAGATCGGACCCAGAAAGTCCCCTGTTCTTC | CATSRSDPESPLFF | TRBJ2-1 | . | TRBV15 | .
TGTGCCAGCAGTGAAGGTGGGAGGGTGGGAGAGACCCAGTACTTC | CASSEGGRVGETQYF | TRBJ2-5 | TRBD2 | TRBV2 | .
TGCGCCAGCAGCCAAGGGGGGACAGCAGCATACGAGCAGTACTTC | CASSQGGTAAYEQYF | TRBJ2-7 | TRBD1 | TRBV4-3 | .
TGTGCCTGGATGGAAGGCGGGCTTCGAGAGCAGTACTTC | CAWMEGGLREQYF | TRBJ2-7 | . | TRBV30 | once
TGCGCCAGCAGCCAAGCTCCCGGACAGGGGCGCGCTGAAGCTTTCTTT | CASSQAPGQGRAEAFF | TRBJ1-1 | TRBD1 | TRBV4-3 | .
TGTGCCAGCAGTGACAGGGTGGCGAACACTGAAGCTTTCTTT | CASSDRVANTEAFF | TRBJ1-1 | . | TRBV6-1 | .
TGTGCCAGCGCCCCCCAACCTAGCGGGAGTCGGAATGAGCAGTTCTTC | CASAPQPSGSRNEQFF | TRBJ2-1 | TRBD2 | TRBV7-3 | .
TGTGCCTGGACAGAACAGGGGGGAACTGAAGCTTTCTTT | CAWTEQGGTEAFF | TRBJ1-1 | TRBD1 | TRBV30 | .
TGTGCCAGCAGCTTAGACCCAGGGGGCATCAACGAGCAGTACTTC | CASSLDPGGINEQYF | TRBJ2-7 | TRBD1 | TRBV7-9 | .
TGTGCCAGCAGTCCCCTATTAGCGGGGACTAGCGGGAGGAGCTCCTACGAGCAGTACTTC | CASSPLLAGTSGRSSYEQYF | TRBJ2-7 | TRBD2 | TRBV6-6 | .
TGTGCCAGCAGCCAAGATTTGGTGGGACTAGCGGGACCGCGGGGCGAGCAGTACTTC | CASSQDLVGLAGPRGEQYF | TRBJ2-7 | TRBD2 | TRBV14 | .
TGTGCCTGGAAGGACAGCTTGAACACTGAAGCTTTCTTT | CAWKDSLNTEAFF | TRBJ1-1 | . | TRBV30 | .
TGTGCCAGCAGCTTAAACAGGGGGCGTTCACCCCTCCACTTT | CASSLNRGRSPLHF | TRBJ1-6 | TRBD1 | TRBV7-2 | .
TGCAGCGTAGCTTGGACAGCCTACAATGAGCAGTTCTTC | CSVAWTAYNEQFF | TRBJ2-1 | . | TRBV29-1 | .